A selection of T cell receptor beta chains follows, all from one sample in a study of blood T cells in healthy people across ages. TCRdb itself ran the 5' RACE reads through MiXCR, one entry per CDR3 protein. The table has about 1 million distinct CDR3 sequences, more than 35% seen once. Sequenced input: blood. The source of these receptors is a woman in her sixties or seventies in good health. Each CDR3 is given with its conserved first and last residue. The order of the fields is D gene, V gene, clone size, J gene, CDR3 DNA, CDR3 protein. The D gene is left open where the match is weak. Size tells how often a clone was seen (once, few, many) or the class of an expanded clone, and some rows leave it out.

-	TRBV27	once	TRBJ2-3	TGTGCCAGCAGATTCGGGGTCCCAGATACGCAGTATTTT	CASRFGVPDTQYF
TRBD2	TRBV4-2	-	TRBJ2-7	TGTGCCAGCAGCCAAGGTTCTAGCGGGAAGATCTACTACGAGCAGTACTTC	CASSQGSSGKIYYEQYF
-	TRBV3-1	-	TRBJ1-2	TGTGCCAGCAGCCTGCAGGGGATGCGGTTCTTTACTAATGGCTACACCTTC	CASSLQGMRFFTNGYTF
TRBD2	TRBV3-1	-	TRBJ2-7	TGTGCCAGCAGCCGACCGAAGGAGCGGGAGGGCTACGAGCAGTACTTC	CASSRPKEREGYEQYF
-	TRBV9	-	TRBJ2-3	TGTGCCAGCAGCCGATCGACAGAGGGTGATACGCAGTATTTT	CASSRSTEGDTQYF
TRBD1	TRBV30	-	TRBJ2-7	TGTGCCTGGGGACAGGGGAACTACGAGCAGTACTTC	CAWGQGNYEQYF
-	TRBV7-6	few	TRBJ2-7	TGTGCCAGCAGCCACCGGGACCTCTACAATGAGCAGTACTTC	CASSHRDLYNEQYF
-	TRBV6-5	-	TRBJ1-4	TGTGCCAGCAGTTACGGGAAGGGGCCAGGTGAAAAACGGTTTTTT	CASSYGKGPGEKRFF
-	TRBV10-3	-	TRBJ1-3	TGCGCCATCAGTTTCCAGGGACCGGGAAACACCATATATTTT	CAISFQGPGNTIYF
TRBD1	TRBV12-3/TRBV12-4	-	TRBJ1-2	TGTGCCAGCAGTTTAGCGACAGGGTTTAGGTATGGCTACACCTTC	CASSLATGFRYGYTF
-	TRBV7-9	few	TRBJ1-5	TGTGCCAGCAGCTTAGGGGCCAGTAGCAATCAGCCCCAGCATTTT	CASSLGASSNQPQHF
-	TRBV6-6	few	TRBJ2-1	TGTGCCAGCAGTTACGGGACACGGAGCTACAATGAGCAGTTCTTC	CASSYGTRSYNEQFF
TRBD2	TRBV13	-	TRBJ2-5	TGTGCCAGCAGCTCCCGCTTTTTGACTAGCGGGAGGGGAACGGAGACCCAGTACTTC	CASSSRFLTSGRGTETQYF
TRBD2	TRBV7-6	-	TRBJ2-7	TGTGCCAGCAGCTTAGAGGGTGGCAGCGGGAGGATCGACGAGCAGTACTTC	CASSLEGGSGRIDEQYF
-	TRBV3-1	-	TRBJ2-5	TGTGCCAGCAGCCCGTCCCTACGCCAAGAGACCCAGTACTTC	CASSPSLRQETQYF
-	TRBV27	few	TRBJ1-5	TGTGCCAGCAGTTTATGGGGCAGTAGCAATCAGCCCCAGCATTTT	CASSLWGSSNQPQHF
TRBD2	TRBV20-1	many	TRBJ2-1	TGCAGTGCTCAACGACTAGCGTCCTACAATGAGCAGTTCTTC	CSAQRLASYNEQFF
-	TRBV4-1	once	TRBJ2-3	TGCGCCAGCAGCCAAGGGGCAACGACTTCCACAGATACGCAGTATTTT	CASSQGATTSTDTQYF
-	TRBV7-9	-	TRBJ2-6	TGTGCCAGCAGCTTAGGCCACCCTGGGGCCAACGTCCTGACTTTC	CASSLGHPGANVLTF
TRBD2	TRBV6-1	-	TRBJ2-1	TGTGCCAGCAACCCTAGCGGGCTCTCCTACAATGAGCAGTTCTTC	CASNPSGLSYNEQFF
-	TRBV6-6	few	TRBJ2-1	TGTGCCAGCAATCTCGGGTCTAGGGATGAGCAGTTCTTC	CASNLGSRDEQFF
-	TRBV18	few	TRBJ2-5	TGTGCCAGCTCACCTACGGGGCTTCCCGGAGAGACCCAGTACTTC	CASSPTGLPGETQYF
TRBD1	TRBV7-9	-	TRBJ2-1	TGTGCCAGCACCCTAGACAGGGGTTTGGGGAATGAGCAGTTCTTC	CASTLDRGLGNEQFF
-	TRBV7-8	once	TRBJ1-1	TGTGCCAGCAGCTTAGCGAGGTCGGGCGGGAAAGCTTTCTTT	CASSLARSGGKAFF
-	TRBV7-9	few	TRBJ2-1	TGTGCCAGCAGCTTAGGCGCAATGGGGTTTCGTGAGCAGTTCTTC	CASSLGAMGFREQFF
-	TRBV5-6	once	TRBJ2-6	TGTGCCAGCAGCATTACCGGGGCTGGGGCCAACGTCCTGACTTTC	CASSITGAGANVLTF
TRBD1	TRBV27	-	TRBJ1-4	TGTGCCAGCAGAGAAAGGGGGCACGGGGAAAAACTGTTTTTT	CASRERGHGEKLFF
-	TRBV7-6	-	TRBJ1-6	TGTGCCAGCAGCTTAGGTTCACGGGGAAATTCACCCCTCCACTTT	CASSLGSRGNSPLHF
TRBD1	TRBV5-1	-	TRBJ1-5	TGCGCCAGCAGCTCCGGGACAGGGACTCAGCCCCAGCATTTT	CASSSGTGTQPQHF
TRBD2	TRBV10-3	-	TRBJ2-7	TGTGCCATCAGTCGGCAAGCGGGAGTGGGGCACGAGCAGTACTTC	CAISRQAGVGHEQYF
-	TRBV27	-	TRBJ2-7	TGTGCCAGCAGACTCACCCGACAGGACGAGCAGTACTTC	CASRLTRQDEQYF
-	TRBV25-1	-	TRBJ2-1	TGTGCCATCCGTAGGCTAACGGGTTCTAAATTCACCTACAATGAGCAGTTCTTC	CAIRRLTGSKFTYNEQFF
TRBD2	TRBV4-1	-	TRBJ2-1	TGCGCCAGCAGCCAAGATAGCGGGAGGGCCGGAAATGAGCAGTTCTTC	CASSQDSGRAGNEQFF
TRBD1	TRBV7-6	few	TRBJ2-7	TGTGCCAGCAGCTATACTTGGGAACAGGGGAGCGAGCAGTACTTC	CASSYTWEQGSEQYF
TRBD1	TRBV6-1	-	TRBJ1-2	TGTGCCAGCAGACCTCGGACAGGGGCGTTCTATGGCTACACCTTC	CASRPRTGAFYGYTF
TRBD2	TRBV7-8	few	TRBJ2-5	TGTGCCAGCAGCTTAAAGCGGGAAAGATGGGGAGAGCAGTACTTC	CASSLKRERWGEQYF
-	TRBV18	few	TRBJ2-3	TGTGCCAGCTCACCACTGTCCAGGGATACGCAGTATTTT	CASSPLSRDTQYF
TRBD2	TRBV29-1	-	TRBJ2-7	TGCAGCGTGGCCGGGACTAGCGGGAGGGCGGTCTCCTACGAGCAGTACTTC	CSVAGTSGRAVSYEQYF
TRBD1	TRBV28	-	TRBJ2-7	TGTGCCAGCAGCGAGCAGGGGGCGACCTACGAGCAGTACTTC	CASSEQGATYEQYF
-	TRBV9	-	TRBJ2-5	TGTGCCAGCAGCGAGACCGGAGCAGGCACGCAAGAGACCCAGTACTTC	CASSETGAGTQETQYF
TRBD2	TRBV12-5	-	TRBJ2-7	TGTGCTAGTGGACTAGGACTAGCGGGCGTCAATGAGCAGTACTTC	CASGLGLAGVNEQYF
-	TRBV6-6	-	TRBJ1-4	TGTGCCAGCAAACCCGGGGGCACGAGAACTAATGAAAAACTGTTTTTT	CASKPGGTRTNEKLFF
TRBD1	TRBV30	-	TRBJ2-3	TGTGCCTTACAGGGGGCAGGGGATACGCAGTATTTT	CALQGAGDTQYF
-	TRBV7-9	-	TRBJ2-7	TGTGCCAGCAGCTTAGCGTCGGGAATCGGGACCTACGAGCAGTACTTC	CASSLASGIGTYEQYF
-	TRBV7-9	-	TRBJ2-5	TGTGCCAGCAGCGTGCAGGGTTGGAAGACCCAGTACTTC	CASSVQGWKTQYF
TRBD1	TRBV3-1	-	TRBJ1-5	TGTGCCAGCGGCTTCTGGACAGGGGGCTTGGATCAGCCCCAGCATTTT	CASGFWTGGLDQPQHF
TRBD1	TRBV12-3/TRBV12-4	few	TRBJ1-2	TGTGCCAGCAGAGATACCAGACAGGGGGCTAACTATGGCTACACCTTC	CASRDTRQGANYGYTF
TRBD1	TRBV5-1	-	TRBJ2-1	TGCGCCAGCACCGGGACAGGGGGCAATGAGCAGTTCTTC	CASTGTGGNEQFF
TRBD1	TRBV7-2	few	TRBJ2-7	TGTGCCAGCAGCTCCCGGACAGGGCCCAACGAGCAGTACTTC	CASSSRTGPNEQYF
TRBD2	TRBV28	-	TRBJ2-1	TGTGCCAGCTGTGCCTCTAGCGGGAGGAGGTCCTACAATGAGCAGTTCTTC	CASCASSGRRSYNEQFF
-	TRBV6-4	few	TRBJ1-5	TGTGCCAGCAGTGAGGGGGTAGGTCAGCCCCAGCATTTT	CASSEGVGQPQHF
-	TRBV12-3/TRBV12-4	-	TRBJ2-2	TGTGCCAGCAGTTCCGACTACACCGGGGAGCTGTTTTTT	CASSSDYTGELFF